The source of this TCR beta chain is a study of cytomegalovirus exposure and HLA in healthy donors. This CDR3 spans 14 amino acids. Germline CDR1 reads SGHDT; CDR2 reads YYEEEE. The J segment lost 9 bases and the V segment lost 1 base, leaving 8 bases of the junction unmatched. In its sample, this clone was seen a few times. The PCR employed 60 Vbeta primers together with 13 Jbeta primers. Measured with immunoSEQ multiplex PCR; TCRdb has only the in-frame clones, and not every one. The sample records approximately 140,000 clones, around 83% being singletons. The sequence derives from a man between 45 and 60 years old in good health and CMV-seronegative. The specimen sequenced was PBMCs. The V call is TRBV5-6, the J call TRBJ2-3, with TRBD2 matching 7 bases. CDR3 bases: TGTGCCAGCAGCTTGCTGGCGGGGAGGGTAACGCAGTATTTT. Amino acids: CASSLLAGRVTQYF.